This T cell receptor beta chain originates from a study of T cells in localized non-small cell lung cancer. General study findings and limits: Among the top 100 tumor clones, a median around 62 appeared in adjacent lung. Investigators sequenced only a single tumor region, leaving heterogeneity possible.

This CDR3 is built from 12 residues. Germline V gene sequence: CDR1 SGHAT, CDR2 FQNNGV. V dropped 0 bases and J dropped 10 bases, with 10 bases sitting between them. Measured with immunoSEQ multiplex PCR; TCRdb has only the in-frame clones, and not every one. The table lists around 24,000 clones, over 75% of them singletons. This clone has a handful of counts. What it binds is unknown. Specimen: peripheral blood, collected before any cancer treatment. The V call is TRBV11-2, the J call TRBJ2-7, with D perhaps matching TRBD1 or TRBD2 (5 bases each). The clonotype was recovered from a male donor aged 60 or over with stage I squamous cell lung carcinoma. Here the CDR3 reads CASSLDWGYQYF. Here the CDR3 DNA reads TGTGCCAGCAGCTTAGATTGGGGGTATCAGTACTTC.